This TCR beta chain is drawn from a study of T cells after yellow fever vaccination (dated by TCRdb to between 2018 and 2021). General notes on the study: The SMART-Seq v4 Ultra Low Input RNA kit was used to prepare libraries from fractions with low cell numbers. To track T-cell clones before and after primary and booster YFV17D yellow fever vaccination, bulk TCR alpha and beta repertoires were sequenced longitudinally. Blood was drawn at multiple timepoints before and after primary and secondary immunization, with bulk PBMC replicates and cell subsets isolated. The cohort comprised two healthy male donors, one aged 18 to 30 and one aged 30 to 40 years. Summary of the overall study and its limitations: A small fraction of clonotypes appeared in both the CD4 and CD8 compartments, likely as a result of convergent recombination. Compared with the primary T-cell response, the secondary T-cell response was faster but weaker, reaching its peak on day 5 rather than on day 15. Because only two donors were included in the study, the extent to which the findings can be generalized is limited. After the booster, most of the clones that had expanded following primary vaccination were detected again (roughly 97% of CD4 and around nine tenths of CD8), which suggests that memory was broadly maintained. Computational filtering was required because FACS-sorted repertoires could contain abundant contaminating clonotypes from the bulk population.

According to the study, the label for this sample's treatment or condition signals: live attenuated yellow fever vaccine strain. A standard Ficoll-Paque protocol was used to isolate PBMCs from peripheral blood. CD4 and CD8 T-cell fractions were isolated with Dynabeads CD4 and CD8 positive selection kits. RNA was extracted with TriZol from bulk PBMCs, CD4 and CD8 fractions, and dextramer-positive and dextramer-negative fractions. From a lookup of the germline V gene, CDR1 and CDR2 are SGHRS and YFSETQ. From cysteine to phenylalanine, the CDR3 is 14 amino acids long. The kept DNA is CDR3 alone, 42 bases in frame from the first base. V was cut back by 4 bases and J by 4 bases, leaving a gap of 14 bases between them. A word on this clonotype: Its binding antigen is unknown. Base quality data are lacking; no much larger clone is found one base away.

TCRdb records Illumina NovaSeq 6000 as the sequencer. TCR cDNA was made using 5'RACE template switching, a step that added a universal primer site and unique molecular identifiers. Priming of cDNA synthesis was performed from both the TCR alpha and TCR beta constant segments. Library amplification involved two PCR steps, and the second step added sample barcodes and sequencing adapters. Libraries were sequenced on Illumina HiSeq 2500 (2x100 bp) or NovaSeq (2x150 bp). On the authors' methods: Reads were demultiplexed and collapsed into UMI consensus sequences with MIGEC, and V(D)J alignment was performed with MiXCR. Clonotypes responding to the vaccine were identified with edgeR on replicate PBMC samples, with the criteria of FDR below 0.01 and a log2 fold change above 5 up to day 15. CD4 or CD8 identity was assigned to each bulk clonotype according to whether the clonotype was present at higher abundance in the sequenced CD4 repertoire or the sequenced CD8 repertoire. TCRdb's own reprocessing of the public reads used fastp at Q25 and MiXCR and kept productive beta chains. Identical CDR3 proteins give one entry, which carries the most common genes and DNA. TCRdb's processing, not the authors' own work, is the source of the V and J calls. The sample table contains around 340,000 distinct CDR3 sequences; only one count was recorded for approximately 12% of them. The ten largest clones represent approximately 3.3% of the sample.

This receptor was obtained from a man aged 18 to 30 who received the YFV17D yellow fever vaccine. The chain couples TRBV5-1 to TRBJ2-5; TRBD1 might be the D gene, on 6 matching bases. This material consisted of CD4+ T cells sorted from PBMCs, taken 15 days after the yellow fever booster vaccination. The nucleotide sequence reads as follows: TGCGCCAGCAGCGCCACAGGGAACCTAGAGACCCAGTACTTC. Its protein product is CASSATGNLETQYF.